The sequence of this T cell receptor (beta chain) was determined in a study of STAT5B mutations in CD4+ large granular lymphocyte leukemia. Across the study: Among healthy donors, a particular HLA allele went with more CDR3 'QG' motifs.

Comments on this clone: Its specificity is unknown.

The V gene's germline CDR1 is KGHSH and CDR2 LQKENI. V gave up 0 bases and J gave up 5 bases; unmatched junction bases: 1. The CDR3 has 13 amino acids. Findings of the study overall: Data were not HLA-matched across samples. 8/27 top patient clones versus 2/35 control clones were TRBV06-family. Approximately 25% of private leukemic clonotypes occurred rarely in other patients' non-leukemic repertoires.

Some clones are missing from TCRdb's copy, which holds only in-frame ones; the method was immunoSEQ multiplex PCR. Among around 33,000 clones listed, around 88% were seen once. The sequenced material came from CD4+ T cells from blood buffy coats. This chain links TRBV18 with TRBJ2-7, with 7 positions matching TRBD1. The receptor comes from a human donor in good health. This CDR3 reads CASSPPGQDEQYF. Here the CDR3 DNA reads TGTGCCAGCTCACCACCCGGACAGGACGAGCAGTACTTC. The variable domain in full, completed from reference TRBV18 and TRBJ2-7, reads NAGVMQNPRHLVRRRGQEARLRCSPMKGHSHVYWYRQLPEEGLKFMVYLQKENIIDESGMPKERFSAEFPKEGPSILRIQQVVRGDSAAYFCASSPPGQDEQYFGPGTRLTVT.